These T cell receptor beta chains were read from a single sample in a study of CD8 T cells in Susac syndrome. MiXCR, applied by TCRdb to the immunoSEQ multiplex PCR reads, yields one record per CDR3 protein. The sample has under 300,000 distinct CDR3 sequences, almost 97% seen once. The sequenced material came from CD4+ T cells from PBMCs. The receptors stem from a human donor with Susac syndrome. Each CDR3 is given with its conserved first and last residue. The D gene is left open where the match is weak. Expanded clones get a size class; other rows say once, few or many, or leave the size out.

size: once
D: -
J: TRBJ2-3
V: TRBV20-1
CDR3: CSASGGGTDTQYF
DNA: TGCAGTGCTAGCGGCGGGGGCACAGATACGCAGTATTTT

size: -
D: TRBD1
J: TRBJ2-5
V: TRBV23-1
CDR3: CASGVGTGGRETQYF
DNA: TGCGCCAGCGGGGTCGGGACAGGGGGTCGCGAGACCCAGTACTTC

size: -
D: TRBD1
J: TRBJ2-7
V: TRBV7-9
CDR3: CASSAPPGQNSYEQYF
DNA: TGTGCCAGCAGCGCACCTCCGGGACAGAATTCCTACGAGCAGTACTTC

size: -
D: TRBD1
J: TRBJ1-4
V: TRBV12-3/TRBV12-4
CDR3: CASGRTGLRNEKLFF
DNA: TGTGCCAGCGGCAGGACAGGCCTTAGAAATGAAAAACTGTTTTTT

size: -
D: TRBD1
J: TRBJ2-3
V: TRBV30
CDR3: CAWYMDRGQTDTQYF
DNA: TGTGCCTGGTATATGGACAGGGGGCAGACAGATACGCAGTATTTT

size: -
D: -
J: TRBJ1-3
V: TRBV30
CDR3: CAWTADSGNTIYF
DNA: TGTGCCTGGACAGCGGACTCTGGAAACACCATATATTTT

size: -
D: -
J: TRBJ2-3
V: TRBV5-1
CDR3: CASSLHADTQYF
DNA: TGCGCCAGCAGCTTGCACGCAGATACGCAGTATTTT

size: -
D: -
J: TRBJ2-5
V: TRBV29-1
CDR3: CSAIRGSETQYF
DNA: TGCAGCGCCATCAGGGGAAGTGAGACCCAGTACTTC

size: -
D: -
J: TRBJ1-1
V: TRBV15
CDR3: CATSRVSRNTEAFF
DNA: TGTGCCACCAGCAGAGTTTCCCGGAACACTGAAGCTTTCTTT

size: -
D: -
J: TRBJ1-5
V: TRBV10-3
CDR3: CAISESKGVQPQHF
DNA: TGTGCCATCAGTGAAAGTAAGGGGGTTCAGCCCCAGCATTTT